Sequencing of this T cell receptor (beta chain) was carried out in a study of PD-L1 blockade in urothelial cancer. Study-level background: Patients with male sex and bladder-origin urothelial cancer accounted for most of the roughly 30 enrolled. When blood samples were assessed, the median T cell count was about 140,000. Researchers looked at the blood 3 weeks (second dose) and 6 weeks after treatment began.

Each PCR received spiked synthetic TCR analog templates. The protocol was immunoSEQ multiplex PCR, while the TCRdb copy is restricted to in-frame clones and leaves out a portion. Of over 45,000 clones listed, around 84% are singletons. V was clipped by 6 bases and J by 2 bases; unmatched bases: 8. The CDR3 contains 15 residues. CDR1 and CDR2 from the germline V gene are MNHNY and SVGAGI (reference sequence). This sample's time point: pretreatment peripheral blood. The source is a man aged 60 to 75 with urothelial cancer. This specimen consisted of PBMCs, obtained around atezolizumab (anti-PD-L1) treatment. The chain is built from TRBV6-6 and TRBJ2-3; TRBD1 matches 7 bases. The CDR3 here is CASRARDRPTDTQYF. DNA for the CDR3: TGTGCCAGCAGGGCCCGGGACAGACCCACAGATACGCAGTATTTT.